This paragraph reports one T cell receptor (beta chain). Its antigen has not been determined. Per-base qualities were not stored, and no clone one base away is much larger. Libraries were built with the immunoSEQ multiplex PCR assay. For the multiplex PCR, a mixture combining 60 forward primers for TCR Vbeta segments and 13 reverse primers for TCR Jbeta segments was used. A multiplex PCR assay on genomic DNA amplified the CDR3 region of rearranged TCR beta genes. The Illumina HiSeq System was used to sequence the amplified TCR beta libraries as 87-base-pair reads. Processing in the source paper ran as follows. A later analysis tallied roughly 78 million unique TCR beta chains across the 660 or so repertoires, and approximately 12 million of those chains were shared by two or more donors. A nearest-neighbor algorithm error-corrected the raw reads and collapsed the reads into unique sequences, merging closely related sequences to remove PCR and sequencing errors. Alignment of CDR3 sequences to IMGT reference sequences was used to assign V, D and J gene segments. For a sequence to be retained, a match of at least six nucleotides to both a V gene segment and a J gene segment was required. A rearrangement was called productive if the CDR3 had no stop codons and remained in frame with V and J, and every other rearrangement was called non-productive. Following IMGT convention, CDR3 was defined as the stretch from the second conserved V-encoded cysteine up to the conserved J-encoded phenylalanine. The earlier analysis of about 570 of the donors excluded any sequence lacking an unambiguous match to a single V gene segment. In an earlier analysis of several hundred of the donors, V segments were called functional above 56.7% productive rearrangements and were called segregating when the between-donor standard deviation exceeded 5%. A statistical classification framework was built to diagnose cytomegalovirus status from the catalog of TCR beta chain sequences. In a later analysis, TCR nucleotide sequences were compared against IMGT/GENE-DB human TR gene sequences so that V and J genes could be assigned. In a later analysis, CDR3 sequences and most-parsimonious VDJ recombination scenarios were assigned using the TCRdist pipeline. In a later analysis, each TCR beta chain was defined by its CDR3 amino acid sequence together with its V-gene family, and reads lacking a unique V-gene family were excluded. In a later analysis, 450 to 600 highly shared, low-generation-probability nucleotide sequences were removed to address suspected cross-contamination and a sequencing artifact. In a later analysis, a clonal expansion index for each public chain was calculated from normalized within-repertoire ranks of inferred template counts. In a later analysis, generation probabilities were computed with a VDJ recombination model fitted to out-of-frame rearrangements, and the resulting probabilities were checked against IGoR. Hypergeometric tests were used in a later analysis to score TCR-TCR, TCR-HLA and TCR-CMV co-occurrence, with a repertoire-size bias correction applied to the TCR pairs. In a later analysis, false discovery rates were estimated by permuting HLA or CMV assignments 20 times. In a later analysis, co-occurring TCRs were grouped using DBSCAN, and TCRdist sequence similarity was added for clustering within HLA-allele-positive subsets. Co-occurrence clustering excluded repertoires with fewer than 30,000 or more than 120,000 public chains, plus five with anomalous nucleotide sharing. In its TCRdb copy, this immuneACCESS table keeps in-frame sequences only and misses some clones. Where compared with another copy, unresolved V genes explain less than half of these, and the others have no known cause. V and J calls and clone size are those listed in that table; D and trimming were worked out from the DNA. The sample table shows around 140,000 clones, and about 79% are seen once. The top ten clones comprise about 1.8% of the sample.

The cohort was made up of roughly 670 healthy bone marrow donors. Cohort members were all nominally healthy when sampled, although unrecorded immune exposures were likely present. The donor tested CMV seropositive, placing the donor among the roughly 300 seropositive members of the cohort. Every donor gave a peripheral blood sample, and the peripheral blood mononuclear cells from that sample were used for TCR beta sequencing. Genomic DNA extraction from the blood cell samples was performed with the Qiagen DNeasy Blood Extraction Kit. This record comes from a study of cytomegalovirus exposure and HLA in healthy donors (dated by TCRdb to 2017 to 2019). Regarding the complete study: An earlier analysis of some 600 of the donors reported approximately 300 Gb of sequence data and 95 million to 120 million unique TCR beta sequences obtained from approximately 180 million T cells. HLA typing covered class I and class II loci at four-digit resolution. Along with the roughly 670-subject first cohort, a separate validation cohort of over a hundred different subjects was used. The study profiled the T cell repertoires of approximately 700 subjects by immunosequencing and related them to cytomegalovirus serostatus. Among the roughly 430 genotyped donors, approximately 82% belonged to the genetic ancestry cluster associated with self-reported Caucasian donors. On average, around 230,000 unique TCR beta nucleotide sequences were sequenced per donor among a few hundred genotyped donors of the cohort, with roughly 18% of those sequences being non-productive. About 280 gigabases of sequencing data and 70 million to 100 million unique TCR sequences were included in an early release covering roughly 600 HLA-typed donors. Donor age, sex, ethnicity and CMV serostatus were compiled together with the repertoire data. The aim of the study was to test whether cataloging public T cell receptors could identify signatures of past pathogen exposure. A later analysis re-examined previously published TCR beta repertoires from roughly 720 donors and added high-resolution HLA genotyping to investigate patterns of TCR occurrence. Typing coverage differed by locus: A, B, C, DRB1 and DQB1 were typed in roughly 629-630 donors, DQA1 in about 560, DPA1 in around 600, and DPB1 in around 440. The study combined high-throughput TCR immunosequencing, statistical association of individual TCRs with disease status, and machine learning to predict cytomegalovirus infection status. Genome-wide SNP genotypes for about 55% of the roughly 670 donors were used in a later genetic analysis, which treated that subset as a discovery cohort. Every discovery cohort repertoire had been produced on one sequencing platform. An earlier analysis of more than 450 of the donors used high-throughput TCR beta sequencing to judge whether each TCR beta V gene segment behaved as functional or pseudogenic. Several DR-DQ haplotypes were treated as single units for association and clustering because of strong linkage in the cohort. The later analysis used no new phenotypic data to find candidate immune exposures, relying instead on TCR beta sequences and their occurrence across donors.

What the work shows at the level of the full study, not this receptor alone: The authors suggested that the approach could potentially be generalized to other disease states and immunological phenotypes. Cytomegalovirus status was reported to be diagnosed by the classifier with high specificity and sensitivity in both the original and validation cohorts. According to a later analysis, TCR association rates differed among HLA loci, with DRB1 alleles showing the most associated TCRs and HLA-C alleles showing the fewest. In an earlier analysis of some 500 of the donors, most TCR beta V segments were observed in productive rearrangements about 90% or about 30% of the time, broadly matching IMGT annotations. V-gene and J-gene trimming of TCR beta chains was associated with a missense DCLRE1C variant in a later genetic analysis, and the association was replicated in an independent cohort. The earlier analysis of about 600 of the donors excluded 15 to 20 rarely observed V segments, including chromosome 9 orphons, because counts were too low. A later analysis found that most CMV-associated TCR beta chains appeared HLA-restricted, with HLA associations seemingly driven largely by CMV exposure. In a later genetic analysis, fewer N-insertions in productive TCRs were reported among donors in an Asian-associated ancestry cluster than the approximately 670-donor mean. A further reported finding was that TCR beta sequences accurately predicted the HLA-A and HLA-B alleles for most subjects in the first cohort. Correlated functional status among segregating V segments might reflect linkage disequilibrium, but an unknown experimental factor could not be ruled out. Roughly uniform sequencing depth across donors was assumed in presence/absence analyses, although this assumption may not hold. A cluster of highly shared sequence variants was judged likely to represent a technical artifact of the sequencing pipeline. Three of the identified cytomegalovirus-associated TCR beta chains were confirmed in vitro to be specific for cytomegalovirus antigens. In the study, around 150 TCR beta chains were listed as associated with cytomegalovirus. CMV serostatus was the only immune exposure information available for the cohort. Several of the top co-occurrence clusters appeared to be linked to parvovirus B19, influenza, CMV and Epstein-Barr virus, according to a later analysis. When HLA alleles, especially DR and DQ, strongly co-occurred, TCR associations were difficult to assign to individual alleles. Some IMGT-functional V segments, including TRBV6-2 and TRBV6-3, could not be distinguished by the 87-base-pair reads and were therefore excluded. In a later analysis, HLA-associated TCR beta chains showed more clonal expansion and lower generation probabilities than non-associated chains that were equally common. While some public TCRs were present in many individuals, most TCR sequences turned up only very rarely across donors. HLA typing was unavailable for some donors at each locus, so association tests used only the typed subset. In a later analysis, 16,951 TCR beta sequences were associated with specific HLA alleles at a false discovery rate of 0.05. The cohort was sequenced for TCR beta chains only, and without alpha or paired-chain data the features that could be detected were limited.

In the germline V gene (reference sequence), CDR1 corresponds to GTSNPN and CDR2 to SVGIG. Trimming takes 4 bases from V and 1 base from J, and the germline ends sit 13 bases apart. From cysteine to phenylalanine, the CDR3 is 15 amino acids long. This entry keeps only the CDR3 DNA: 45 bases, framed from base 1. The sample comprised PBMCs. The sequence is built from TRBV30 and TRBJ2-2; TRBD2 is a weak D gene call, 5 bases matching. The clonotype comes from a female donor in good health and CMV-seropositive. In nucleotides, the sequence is TGTGCCTGGATGCGGACTGCAGAGAACACCGGGGAGCTGTTTTTT. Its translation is CAWMRTAENTGELFF.